This TCR beta chain stems from a study of T cells in Graves' hyperthyroidism and ophthalmopathy. At least ten counts were recorded for this clonotype. Researchers amplified the TCR beta CDR3 regions from RNA transcripts. The study used the HTBI primer set for a first-round RT-PCR of the TCR CDR3. Each CDR3 protein is one row after TCRdb ran MiXCR on the multiplex PCR reads. The sample has about 600,000 distinct CDR3 sequences, approximately 15% seen once. The germline V gene has CDR1 MNHNS and CDR2 SASEGT. This CDR3 has 17 residues. After removal of 4 bases from V and 4 bases from J, the junction contained 13 bases not matched to a gene.

This clonotype originated in a woman between 18 and 29 years old with Graves' ophthalmopathy. Sequenced: blood. The chain combines TRBV6-1 with TRBJ2-3; 8 nucleotides agree with TRBD2. CDR3 sequence (DNA): TGTGCCAGCAGTGTAGGAGAGGGCGGGAGGAGGTCAGATACGCAGTATTTT. Translating it yields CASSVGEGGRRSDTQYF.